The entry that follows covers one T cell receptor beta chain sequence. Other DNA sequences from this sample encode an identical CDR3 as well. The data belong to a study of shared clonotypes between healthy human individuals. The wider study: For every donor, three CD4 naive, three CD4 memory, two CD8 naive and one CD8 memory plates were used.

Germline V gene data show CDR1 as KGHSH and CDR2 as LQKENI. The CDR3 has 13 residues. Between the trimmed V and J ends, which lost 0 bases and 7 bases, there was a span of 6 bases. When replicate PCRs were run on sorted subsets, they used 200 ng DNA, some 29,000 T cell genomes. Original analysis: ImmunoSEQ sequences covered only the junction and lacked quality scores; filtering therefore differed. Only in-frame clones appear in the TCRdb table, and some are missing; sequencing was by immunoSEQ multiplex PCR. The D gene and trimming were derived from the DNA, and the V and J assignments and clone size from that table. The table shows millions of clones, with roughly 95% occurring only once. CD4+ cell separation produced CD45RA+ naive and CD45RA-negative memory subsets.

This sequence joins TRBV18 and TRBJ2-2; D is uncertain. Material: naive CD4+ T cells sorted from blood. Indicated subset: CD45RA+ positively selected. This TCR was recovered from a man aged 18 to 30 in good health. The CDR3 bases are TGTGCCAGCTCACCACCGGCTGGCGGGGAGCTGTTTTTT. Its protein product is CASSPPAGGELFF.